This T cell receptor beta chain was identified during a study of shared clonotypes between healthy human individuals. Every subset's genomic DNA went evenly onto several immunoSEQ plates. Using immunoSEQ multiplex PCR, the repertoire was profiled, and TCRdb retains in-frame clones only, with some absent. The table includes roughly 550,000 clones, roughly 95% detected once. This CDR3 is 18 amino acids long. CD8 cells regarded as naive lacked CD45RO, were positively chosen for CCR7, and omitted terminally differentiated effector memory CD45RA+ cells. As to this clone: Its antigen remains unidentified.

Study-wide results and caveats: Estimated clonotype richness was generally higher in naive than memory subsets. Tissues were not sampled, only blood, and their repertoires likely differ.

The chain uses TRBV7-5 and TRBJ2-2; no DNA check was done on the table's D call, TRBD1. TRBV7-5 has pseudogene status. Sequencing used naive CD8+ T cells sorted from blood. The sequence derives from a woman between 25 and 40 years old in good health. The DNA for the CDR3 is TGTGTCAGAAGCTCCAGGCCCGTGCCACTTCCCAACACCGGGGAGCTGTTTTTT. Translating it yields CVRSSRPVPLPNTGELFF.